This TCR beta chain was profiled in a study of blood T cell repertoires in COVID-19. At the level of the study: COVID-19 samples from acute and convalescent phases originated in the United States, Italy and Spain. The analysed material was cDNA or gDNA that came from T cells, B-cell-depleted T cells, or PBMCs.

Remarks on this clone: A junction boundary mismatches the germline segment, possibly from a read error.

In the original workflow: By means of reference gene primer amplification, nucleated cell counts were estimated. Produced via immunoSEQ multiplex PCR; TCRdb's table is partial and in-frame only. That table gives V, J and clone size, and the DNA gave D and trimming. The table has about 250,000 clones, approximately 83% seen once. Sequencing input: peripheral blood. This receptor was obtained from a man aged 45-60 years with active or convalescent COVID-19.

CDR3 sequence reads: CASSYPEKNANF. CDR3 coding DNA: TGTGCCAGCAGTTACCCTGAAAAGAATGCGAACTTC. The J gene is TRBJ2-5, the V gene TRBV6-2 or TRBV6-3; D ambiguous. The CDR3 is made up of 12 amino acids. The germline V gene encodes CDR1 MNHEY and CDR2 SVGEGT.